This T cell receptor beta chain was obtained from a study of blood T cell repertoires in COVID-19. In the original analysis: Cell counts per sample came from amplifying reference gene primers. Sequencing used immunoSEQ multiplex PCR; TCRdb keeps in-frame clones, though not all of them. That table furnishes V, J and clone size, whereas the DNA furnished D and trimming. The sample contains nearly 15,000 clones, 80% to 90% of which appear only once. V lost 5 bases to trimming and J lost 5 bases, with 22 bases between them. Germline-derived CDR1 and CDR2 are SGHRS and YFSETQ. The CDR3 has 16 residues. The TCR comes from a human donor in a cohort sampled during active COVID-19. The gene calls are TRBV5-1 and TRBJ2-5; a possible D gene is TRBD2 (6 bases). Sequences were obtained from peripheral blood. The CDR3 is CASSSTGTPTLETQYF. CDR3 in DNA: TGCGCCAGCAGTTCGACCGGGACTCCCACTTTGGAGACCCAGTACTTC.